This record concerns one T cell receptor (beta chain) sequence. These data belong to a study of blood T cell repertoires in COVID-19. Study-level background: The United States, Italy and Spain provided the acute and convalescent COVID-19 samples. T cells, B-cell-depleted T cells, or PBMCs provided the cDNA or gDNA that served as material.

Methods used by the authors: Estimated nucleated cell counts came from reference gene primer amplification. Using immunoSEQ multiplex PCR, the repertoire was profiled, and TCRdb retains in-frame clones only, with some absent. V, J and clone size derive from that table, while D and trimming were established from the DNA sequence. This sample has around 180,000 clones, with around 82% found just once. CDR3 size: 14 residues. Trimming took 5 bases from V and 7 from J; bases not matched to a gene: 3. CDR1 and CDR2 (germline): MNHEY, SVGAGI. The specimen sequenced was peripheral blood. The V and J genes are TRBV6-5 and TRBJ2-1, with TRBD2 matching 12 bases. This TCR derives from an elderly woman with acute or convalescent COVID-19. This CDR3 reads CASSLAGGPNEQFF. The CDR3 DNA sequence: TGTGCCAGCAGTCTAGCGGGGGGGCCGAATGAGCAGTTCTTC.